What follows are 9 T cell receptor beta chains derived from one specimen sequenced in a study of blood T cell repertoires in COVID-19. Profiling relied on immunoSEQ multiplex PCR, and the TCRdb table lists in-frame clones only, not all of them. Of about 140,000 clones listed, nearly 90% are singletons. Sequenced: peripheral blood. These receptors were taken from a man aged 70-80 years with acute or convalescent COVID-19.

The rearrangement uses TRBV3-1 (or the pseudogene TRBV3-2) and TRBJ2-1, with D unresolved. The CDR3 consists of 13 residues. Between the trimmed V and J ends, which lost 4 bases and 6 bases, there was a span of 10 bases. Germline V gene sequence: CDR1 LGHDT, CDR2 YNNKEL (reference sequence). CDR3: CASSLRPTNEQFF. In nucleotides, the CDR3 is TGTGCCAGCAGCCTCCGCCCTACCAATGAGCAGTTCTTC.

The chain is built from TRBV19 and TRBJ1-1, with 7 bases identical to TRBD1. CDR1 is LNHDA and CDR2 is SQIVND in the germline V gene (reference sequence). Trimming removed 5 bases from V and 5 bases from J; junction bases left unmatched: 17. This CDR3 contains 17 residues. This CDR3 is CASSSLSSGGYKTEAFF. The CDR3 nucleotides are TGTGCCAGTAGTTCCCTATCCTCAGGGGGTTATAAAACTGAAGCTTTCTTT.

The chain couples TRBV5-1 to TRBJ1-2; no firm D call. Germline V gene data show CDR1 as SGHRS and CDR2 as YFSETQ. The CDR3 length is 15 residues. V lost 4 bases and J lost 0, with 13 bases in between. CDR3 sequence (DNA): TGCGCCAGCAGCCCCTCAGGTTTAGCTAACTATGGCTACACCTTC. It is translated as CASSPSGLANYGYTF.

DNA for the CDR3: TGTGCCAGCAGCTTATCAGGCTTTCTGAACACTGAAGCTTTCTTT. Its translation is CASSLSGFLNTEAFF. The V gene is TRBV11-2, the J gene TRBJ1-1; D is unresolved. The CDR3 is 15 residues long. The V gene's germline CDR1 is SGHAT and CDR2 FQNNGV. V was trimmed by 2 bases and J by 0 bases, leaving 10 bases between them.

This clone was seen a single time. V usage is TRBV5-1 and J usage is TRBJ1-1, with 9 positions matching TRBD1. CDR3 length equals 17 residues. The germline CDR1 and CDR2 sequences are SGHRS and YFSETQ. The trim removed 4 bases at V and 0 bases at J, leaving 10 bases unmatched. The CDR3 bases are TGCGCCAGCAGCAGAGGGACAGGGTTGGGGTTGAACACTGAAGCTTTCTTT. Translated, it gives CASSRGTGLGLNTEAFF.

This chain links TRBV5-1 with TRBJ1-5; D not resolved. This CDR3 has 15 residues. Germline V gene data show CDR1 as SGHRS and CDR2 as YFSETQ. Trimming cost V 2 bases and J 3 bases, with 12 bases left between them. The CDR3 region is CASSLSPILNQPQHF. CDR3 nucleotide sequence: TGCGCCAGCAGCTTAAGTCCTATCCTCAATCAGCCCCAGCATTTT.

This clone was detected once. The chain recombines TRBV7-9 with TRBJ1-2; maybe TRBD1 (6 bases). CDR1 is SEHNR and CDR2 is FQNEAQ in the germline V gene (reference sequence). There are 13 residues in the CDR3. Trimming shortened V by 7 bases and J by 2 bases, and 11 bases separated the two germline ends. CDR3 nucleotide sequence: TGTGCCAGCACCCGGGACACCAACTATGGCTACACCTTC. Amino acids: CASTRDTNYGYTF.

The rearrangement uses TRBV28 and TRBJ2-2; 8 positions agree with TRBD1. With 8 bases clipped from V and 4 bases from J, the junction kept 9 bases outside the gene matches. This CDR3 is built from 15 residues. Germline V gene data show CDR1 as MDHEN and CDR2 as SYDVKM. DNA for the CDR3: TGTGCCAGCTTAACGACAGGGGCGCGCACCGGGGAGCTGTTTTTT. Residues: CASLTTGARTGELFF.

This chain joins TRBV6-5 and TRBJ2-7, with 8 bases lining up with TRBD1. Per the germline V gene, CDR1 is MNHEY and CDR2 is SVGAGI. With V trimmed by 6 bases and J by 1 base, 8 bases remained unmatched. This CDR3 contains 15 residues. For the CDR3, the DNA is TGTGCCAGCAGCCCAAATCAGGGGGCATCCTACGAGCAGTACTTC. Its translation: CASSPNQGASYEQYF.